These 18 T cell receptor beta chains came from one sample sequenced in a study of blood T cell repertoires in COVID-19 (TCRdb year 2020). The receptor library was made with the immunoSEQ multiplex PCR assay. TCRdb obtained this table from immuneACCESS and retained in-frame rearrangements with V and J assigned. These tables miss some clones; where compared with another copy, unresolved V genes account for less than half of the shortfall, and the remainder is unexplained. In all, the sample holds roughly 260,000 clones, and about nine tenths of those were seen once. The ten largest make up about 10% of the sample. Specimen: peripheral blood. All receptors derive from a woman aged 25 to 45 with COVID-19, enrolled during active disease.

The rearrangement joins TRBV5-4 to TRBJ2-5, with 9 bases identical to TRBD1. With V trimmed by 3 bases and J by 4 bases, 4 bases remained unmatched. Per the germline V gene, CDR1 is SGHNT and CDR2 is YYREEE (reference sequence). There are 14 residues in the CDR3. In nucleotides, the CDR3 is TGTGCCAGCAGCTCGGAGGGACAGGGAGAGACCCAGTACTTC. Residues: CASSSEGQGETQYF.

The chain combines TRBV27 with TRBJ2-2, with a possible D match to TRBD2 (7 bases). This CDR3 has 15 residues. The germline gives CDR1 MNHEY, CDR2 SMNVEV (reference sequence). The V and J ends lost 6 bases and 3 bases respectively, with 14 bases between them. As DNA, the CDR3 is TGTGCCAGCAGGACACAGGGAGGGTACACCGGGGAGCTGTTTTTT. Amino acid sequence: CASRTQGGYTGELFF.

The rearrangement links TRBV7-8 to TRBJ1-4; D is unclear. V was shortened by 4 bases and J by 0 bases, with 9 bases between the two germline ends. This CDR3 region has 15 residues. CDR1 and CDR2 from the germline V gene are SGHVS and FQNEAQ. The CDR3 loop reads CASSSRGATNEKLFF. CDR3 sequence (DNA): TGTGCCAGCAGCTCTCGGGGAGCAACTAATGAAAAACTGTTTTTT.

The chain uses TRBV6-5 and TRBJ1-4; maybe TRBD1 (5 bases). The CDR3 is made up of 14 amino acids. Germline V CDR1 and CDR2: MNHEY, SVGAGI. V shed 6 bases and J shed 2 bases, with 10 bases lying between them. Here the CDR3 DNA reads TGTGCCAGCAGGGCAGGGCGGACTAATGAAAAACTGTTTTTT. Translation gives CASRAGRTNEKLFF.

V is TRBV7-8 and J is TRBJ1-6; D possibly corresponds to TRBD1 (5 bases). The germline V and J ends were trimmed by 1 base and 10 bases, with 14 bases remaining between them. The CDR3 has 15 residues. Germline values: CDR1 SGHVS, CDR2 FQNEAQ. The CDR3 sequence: CASSLGVQGGSPLHF. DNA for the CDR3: TGTGCCAGCAGCTTAGGTGTGCAGGGAGGATCACCCCTCCACTTT.

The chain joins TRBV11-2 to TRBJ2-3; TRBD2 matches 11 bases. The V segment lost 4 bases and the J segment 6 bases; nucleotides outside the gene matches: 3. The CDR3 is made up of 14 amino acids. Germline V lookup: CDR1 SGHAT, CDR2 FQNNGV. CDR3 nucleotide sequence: TGTGCCAGCAGCTCACTAGCGGGAGCGGATACGCAGTATTTT. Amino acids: CASSSLAGADTQYF.

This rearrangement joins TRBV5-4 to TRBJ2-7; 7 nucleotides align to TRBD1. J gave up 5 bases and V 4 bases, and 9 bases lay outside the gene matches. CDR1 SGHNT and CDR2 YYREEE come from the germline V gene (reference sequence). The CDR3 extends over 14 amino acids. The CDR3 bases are TGTGCCAGCAGCAACCCTCCGGGACAGCACGAGCAGTACTTC. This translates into CASSNPPGQHEQYF.

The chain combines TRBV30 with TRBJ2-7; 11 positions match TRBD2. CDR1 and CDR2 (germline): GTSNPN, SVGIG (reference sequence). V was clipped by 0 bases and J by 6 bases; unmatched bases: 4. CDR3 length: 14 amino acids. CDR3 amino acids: CAWSVLAGVSEQYF. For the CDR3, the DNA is TGTGCCTGGAGTGTACTAGCGGGAGTGAGCGAGCAGTACTTC. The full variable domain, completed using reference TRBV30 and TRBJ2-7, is SQTIHQWPATLVQPVGSPLSLECTVEGTSNPNLYWYRQAAGRGLQLLFYSVGIGQISSEVPQNLSASRPQDRQFILSSKKLLLSDSGFYLCAWSVLAGVSEQYFGPGTRLTVT.

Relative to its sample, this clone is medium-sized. For the CDR3, the DNA is TGTGCCAGCAGCGTAGAGACAGGACTAGCTCGGTACAATGAGCAGTTCTTC. Its translation is CASSVETGLARYNEQFF. The genes are TRBV9 and TRBJ2-1; 8 bases align to TRBD2. This CDR3 has 17 amino acids. J gave up 4 bases and V 0 bases, and 9 bases lay outside the gene matches. CDR1 is SGDLS, CDR2 YYNGEE, per germline. Together with reference TRBV9 and TRBJ2-1, the CDR3 gives the full variable domain: DSGVTQTPKHLITATGQRVTLRCSPRSGDLSVYWYQQSLDQGLQFLIQYYNGEERAKGNILERFSAQQFPDLHSELNLSSLELGDSALYFCASSVETGLARYNEQFFGPGTRLTVL.

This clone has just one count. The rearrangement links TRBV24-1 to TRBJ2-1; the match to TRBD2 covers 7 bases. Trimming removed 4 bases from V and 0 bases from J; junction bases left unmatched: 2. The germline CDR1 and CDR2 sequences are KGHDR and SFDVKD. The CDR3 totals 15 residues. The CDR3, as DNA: TGTGCCACCAGTGACACTAGCGCCTCCTACAATGAGCAGTTCTTC. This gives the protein CATSDTSASYNEQFF.

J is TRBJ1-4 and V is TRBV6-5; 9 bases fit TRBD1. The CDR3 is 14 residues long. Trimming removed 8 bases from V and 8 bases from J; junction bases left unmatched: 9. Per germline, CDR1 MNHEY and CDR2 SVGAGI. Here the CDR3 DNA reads TGTGCCAGCGCTAGACAGGGGGTAGAAGAAAAACTGTTTTTT. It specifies CASARQGVEEKLFF.

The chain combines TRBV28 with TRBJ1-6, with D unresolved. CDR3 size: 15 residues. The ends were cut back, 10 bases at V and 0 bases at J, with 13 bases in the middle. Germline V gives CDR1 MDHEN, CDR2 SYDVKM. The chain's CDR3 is CATSAVDSYNSPLHF. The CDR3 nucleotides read TGTGCCACCTCCGCGGTCGACTCCTATAATTCACCCCTCCACTTT.

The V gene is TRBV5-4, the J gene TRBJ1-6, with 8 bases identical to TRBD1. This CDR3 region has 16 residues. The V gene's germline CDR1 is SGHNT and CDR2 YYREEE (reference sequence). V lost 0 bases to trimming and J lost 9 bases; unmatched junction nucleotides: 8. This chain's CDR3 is CASSLAGQERISPLHF. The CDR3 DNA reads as TGTGCCAGCAGCTTGGCGGGACAGGAGAGAATTTCACCCCTCCACTTT.

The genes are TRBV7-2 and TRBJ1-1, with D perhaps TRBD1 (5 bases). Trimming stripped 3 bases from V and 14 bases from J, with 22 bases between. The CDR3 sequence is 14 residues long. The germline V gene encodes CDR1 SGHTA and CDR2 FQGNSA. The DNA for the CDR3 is TGTGCCAGCAGCTTCGGAGAGGATCAGGGCAAGGAGTTCTTT. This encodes CASSFGEDQGKEFF.

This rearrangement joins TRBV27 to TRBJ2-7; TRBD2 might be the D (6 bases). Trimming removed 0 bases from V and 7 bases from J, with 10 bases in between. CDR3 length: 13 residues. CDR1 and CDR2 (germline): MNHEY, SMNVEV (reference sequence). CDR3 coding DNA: TGTGCCAGCAGTTTATCGATGGCGGGAGAGCAGTACTTC. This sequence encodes CASSLSMAGEQYF.

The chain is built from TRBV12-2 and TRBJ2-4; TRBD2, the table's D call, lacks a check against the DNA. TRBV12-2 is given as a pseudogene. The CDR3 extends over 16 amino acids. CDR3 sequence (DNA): TGTGCAAGTCGCGCCGGACTAGCGGACACGAAAAACATTCAGTACTTC. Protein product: CASRAGLADTKNIQYF.

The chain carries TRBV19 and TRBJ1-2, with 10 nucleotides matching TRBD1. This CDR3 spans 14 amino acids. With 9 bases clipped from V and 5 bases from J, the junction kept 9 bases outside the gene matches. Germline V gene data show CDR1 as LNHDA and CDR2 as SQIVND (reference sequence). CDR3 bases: TGTGCCAGCCGGGACAGGGGTTCCGGTTATGGCTACACCTTC. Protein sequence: CASRDRGSGYGYTF.

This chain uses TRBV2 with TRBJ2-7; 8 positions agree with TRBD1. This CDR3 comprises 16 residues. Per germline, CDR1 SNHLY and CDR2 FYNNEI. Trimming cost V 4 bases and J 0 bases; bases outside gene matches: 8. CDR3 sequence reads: CASSGGRGQPSYEQYF. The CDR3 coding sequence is TGTGCCAGCAGTGGGGGCAGGGGGCAACCCTCCTACGAGCAGTACTTC.